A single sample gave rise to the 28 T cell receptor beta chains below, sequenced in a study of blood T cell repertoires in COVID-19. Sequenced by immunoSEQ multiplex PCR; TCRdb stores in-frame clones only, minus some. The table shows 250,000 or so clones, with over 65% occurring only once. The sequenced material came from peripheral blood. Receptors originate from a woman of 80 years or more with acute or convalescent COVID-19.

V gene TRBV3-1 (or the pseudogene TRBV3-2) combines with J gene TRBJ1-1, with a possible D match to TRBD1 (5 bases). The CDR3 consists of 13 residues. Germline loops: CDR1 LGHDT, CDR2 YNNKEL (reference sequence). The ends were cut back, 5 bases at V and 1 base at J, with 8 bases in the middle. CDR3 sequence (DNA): TGTGCCAGCAGCGCGGGGCAGAACACTGAAGCTTTCTTT. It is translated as CASSAGQNTEAFF.

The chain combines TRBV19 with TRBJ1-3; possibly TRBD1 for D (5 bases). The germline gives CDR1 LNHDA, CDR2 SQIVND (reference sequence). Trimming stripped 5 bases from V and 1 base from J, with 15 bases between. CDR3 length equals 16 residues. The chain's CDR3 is CASSWEGNPSGNTIYF. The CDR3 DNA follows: TGTGCCAGTAGTTGGGAGGGGAATCCTTCTGGAAACACCATATATTTT.

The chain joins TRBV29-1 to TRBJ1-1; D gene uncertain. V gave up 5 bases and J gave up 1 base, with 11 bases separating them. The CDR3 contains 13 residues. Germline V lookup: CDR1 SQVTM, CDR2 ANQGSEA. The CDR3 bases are TGCAGCGTTACTGTTCGAGGGAACACTGAAGCTTTCTTT. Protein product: CSVTVRGNTEAFF.

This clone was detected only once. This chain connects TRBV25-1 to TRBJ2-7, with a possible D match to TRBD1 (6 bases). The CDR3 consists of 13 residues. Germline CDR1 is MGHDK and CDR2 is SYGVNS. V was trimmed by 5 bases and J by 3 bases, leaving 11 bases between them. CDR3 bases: TGTGCCAGCAGTTTGGGGGCAGACTACGAGCAGTACTTC. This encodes CASSLGADYEQYF.

The CDR3 protein is CASSGQKETQYF. The CDR3 DNA sequence: TGTGCCAGTAGTGGACAGAAAGAGACCCAGTACTTC. This sequence joins TRBV19 and TRBJ2-5; D is perhaps TRBD1 (6 bases). Germline V gene data show CDR1 as LNHDA and CDR2 as SQIVND (reference sequence). This CDR3 spans 12 amino acids. V lost 5 bases to trimming and J lost 3 bases, with 7 bases between them.

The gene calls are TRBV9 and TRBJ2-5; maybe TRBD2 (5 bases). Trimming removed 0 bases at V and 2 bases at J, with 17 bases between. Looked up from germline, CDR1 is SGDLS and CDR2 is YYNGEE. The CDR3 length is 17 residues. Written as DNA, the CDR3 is TGTGCCAGCAGCGTAGGTAGCGACGGACGTTTACAAGAGACCCAGTACTTC. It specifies CASSVGSDGRLQETQYF. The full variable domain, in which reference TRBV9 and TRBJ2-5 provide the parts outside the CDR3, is DSGVTQTPKHLITATGQRVTLRCSPRSGDLSVYWYQQSLDQGLQFLIQYYNGEERAKGNILERFSAQQFPDLHSELNLSSLELGDSALYFCASSVGSDGRLQETQYFGPGTRLLVL.

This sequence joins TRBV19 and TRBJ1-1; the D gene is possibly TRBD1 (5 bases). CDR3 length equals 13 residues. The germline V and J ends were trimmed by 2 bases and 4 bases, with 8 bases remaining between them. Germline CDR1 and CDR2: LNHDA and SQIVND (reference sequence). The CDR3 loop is CASSIRGATEAFF. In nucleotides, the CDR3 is TGTGCCAGTAGTATAAGGGGCGCCACTGAAGCTTTCTTT.

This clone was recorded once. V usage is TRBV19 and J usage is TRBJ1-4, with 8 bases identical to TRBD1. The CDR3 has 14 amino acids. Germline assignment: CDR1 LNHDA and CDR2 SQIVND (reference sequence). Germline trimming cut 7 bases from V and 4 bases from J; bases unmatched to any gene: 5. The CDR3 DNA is TGTGCCAGTACTCGGACAGGGAATAATGAAAAACTGTTTTTT. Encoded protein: CASTRTGNNEKLFF.

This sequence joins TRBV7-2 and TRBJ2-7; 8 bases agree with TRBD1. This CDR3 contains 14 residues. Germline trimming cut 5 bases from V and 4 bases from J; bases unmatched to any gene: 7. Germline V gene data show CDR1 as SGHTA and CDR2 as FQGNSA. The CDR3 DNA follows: TGTGCCAGCAGCGCCGGGACAGGATTGTACGAGCAGTACTTC. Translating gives CASSAGTGLYEQYF.

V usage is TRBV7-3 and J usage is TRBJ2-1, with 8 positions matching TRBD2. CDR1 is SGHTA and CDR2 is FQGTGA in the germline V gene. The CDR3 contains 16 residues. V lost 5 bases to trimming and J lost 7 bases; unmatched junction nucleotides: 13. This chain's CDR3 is CASSPSGRGVLNEQFF. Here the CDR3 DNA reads TGTGCCAGCAGCCCATCTGGGCGGGGGGTTTTGAATGAGCAGTTCTTC. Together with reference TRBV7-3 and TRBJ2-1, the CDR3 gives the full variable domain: GAGVSQTPSNKVTEKGKYVELRCDPISGHTALYWYRQSLGQGPEFLIYFQGTGAADDSGLPNDRFFAVRPEGSVSTLKIQRTERGDSAVYLCASSPSGRGVLNEQFFGPGTRLTVL.

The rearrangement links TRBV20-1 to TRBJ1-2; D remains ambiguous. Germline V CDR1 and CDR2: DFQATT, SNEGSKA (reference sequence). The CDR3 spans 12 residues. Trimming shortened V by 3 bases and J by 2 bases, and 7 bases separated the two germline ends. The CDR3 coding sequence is TGCAGTGCTAGTTCCGGGAACTATGGCTACACCTTC. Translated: CSASSGNYGYTF.

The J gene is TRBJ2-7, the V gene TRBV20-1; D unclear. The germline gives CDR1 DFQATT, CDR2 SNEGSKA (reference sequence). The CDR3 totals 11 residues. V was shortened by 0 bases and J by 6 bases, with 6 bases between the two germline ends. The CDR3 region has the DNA TGCAGTGCTAGAGATCAAGCCGAGCAGTACTTC. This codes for CSARDQAEQYF.

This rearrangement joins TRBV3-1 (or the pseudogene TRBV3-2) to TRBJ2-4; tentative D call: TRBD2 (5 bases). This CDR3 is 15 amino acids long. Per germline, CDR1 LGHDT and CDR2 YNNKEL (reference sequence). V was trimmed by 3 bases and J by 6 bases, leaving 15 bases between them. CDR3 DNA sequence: TGTGCCAGCAGCCAGGGCGGTGGGAGAGGAAACATTCAGTACTTC. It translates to CASSQGGGRGNIQYF.

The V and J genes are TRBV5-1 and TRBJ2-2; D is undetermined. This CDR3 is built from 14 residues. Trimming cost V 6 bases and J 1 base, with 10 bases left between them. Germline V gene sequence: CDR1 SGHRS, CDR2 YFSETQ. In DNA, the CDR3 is TGCGCCAGCATCGGCACGGGGAACACCGGGGAGCTGTTTTTT. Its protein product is CASIGTGNTGELFF.

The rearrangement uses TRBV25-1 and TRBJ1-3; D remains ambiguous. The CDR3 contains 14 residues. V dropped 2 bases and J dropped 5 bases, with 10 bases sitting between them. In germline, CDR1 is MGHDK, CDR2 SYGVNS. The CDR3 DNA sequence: TGTGCCAGCAGTGAACCGAGCCTGCGAAACACCATATATTTT. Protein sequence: CASSEPSLRNTIYF.

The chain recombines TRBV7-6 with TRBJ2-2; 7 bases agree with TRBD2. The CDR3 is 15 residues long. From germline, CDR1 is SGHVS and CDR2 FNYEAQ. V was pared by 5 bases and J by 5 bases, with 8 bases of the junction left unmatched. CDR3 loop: CASSPLTSRTGELFF. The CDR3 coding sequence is TGTGCCAGCAGCCCGTTGACTAGCCGAACCGGGGAGCTGTTTTTT.

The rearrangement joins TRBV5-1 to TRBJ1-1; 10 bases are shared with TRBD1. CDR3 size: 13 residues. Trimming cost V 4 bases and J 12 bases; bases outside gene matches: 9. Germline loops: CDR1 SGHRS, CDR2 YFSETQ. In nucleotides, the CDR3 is TGCGCCAGCAGCCGCGGGACAGGGGATAGGACTTTCTTT. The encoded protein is CASSRGTGDRTFF.

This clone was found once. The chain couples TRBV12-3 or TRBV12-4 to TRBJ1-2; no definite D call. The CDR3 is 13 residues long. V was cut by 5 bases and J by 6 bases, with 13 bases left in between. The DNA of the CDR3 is TGTGCCAGCAGTCTTATTGTCGGTGATGGCTACACCTTC. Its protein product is CASSLIVGDGYTF.

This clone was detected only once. The CDR3 DNA sequence: TGTGCCAGCTCACCAATTTCCCTGACAGGGGGTGATAATTCACCCCTCCACTTT. Residues: CASSPISLTGGDNSPLHF. V gene TRBV18 combines with J gene TRBJ1-6; 9 nucleotides line up with TRBD1. Germline V gene data show CDR1 as KGHSH and CDR2 as LQKENI. The CDR3 is made up of 18 amino acids. The V gene end was trimmed by 2 bases and the J gene end by 5 bases; junction bases not matched to a gene: 10.

The CDR3 coding sequence is TGCGCCAGCAGCGAGGGACTAGCGGGAGCCTCCTACAATGAGCAGTTCTTC. Translated: CASSEGLAGASYNEQFF. The J gene is TRBJ2-1, the V gene TRBV5-1, with TRBD2 matching 14 bases. Germline values: CDR1 SGHRS, CDR2 YFSETQ. The CDR3 length is 17 residues. V shed 4 bases and J 0 bases; nucleotides not matched to a gene: 3.

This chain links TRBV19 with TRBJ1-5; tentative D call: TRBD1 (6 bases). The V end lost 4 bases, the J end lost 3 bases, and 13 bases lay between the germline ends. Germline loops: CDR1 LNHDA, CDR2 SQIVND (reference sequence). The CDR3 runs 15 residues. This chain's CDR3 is CASSTVGQSNQPQHF. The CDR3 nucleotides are TGTGCCAGTAGTACTGTCGGACAGTCCAATCAGCCCCAGCATTTT.

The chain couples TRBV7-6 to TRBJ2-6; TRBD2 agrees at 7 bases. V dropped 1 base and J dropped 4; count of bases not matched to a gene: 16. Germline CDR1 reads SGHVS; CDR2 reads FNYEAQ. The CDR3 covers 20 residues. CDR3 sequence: CASSLDPRGVIRSGANVLTF. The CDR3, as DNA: TGTGCCAGCAGCTTAGACCCCCGGGGGGTGATTCGATCCGGGGCCAACGTCCTGACTTTC.

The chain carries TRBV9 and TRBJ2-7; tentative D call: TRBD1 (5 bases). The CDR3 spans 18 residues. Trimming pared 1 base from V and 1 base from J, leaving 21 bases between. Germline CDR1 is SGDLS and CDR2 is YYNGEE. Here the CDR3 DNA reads TGTGCCAGCAGCGTACAGGGCAGACGCTCGAAGGGTTCCTACGAGCAGTACTTC. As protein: CASSVQGRRSKGSYEQYF.

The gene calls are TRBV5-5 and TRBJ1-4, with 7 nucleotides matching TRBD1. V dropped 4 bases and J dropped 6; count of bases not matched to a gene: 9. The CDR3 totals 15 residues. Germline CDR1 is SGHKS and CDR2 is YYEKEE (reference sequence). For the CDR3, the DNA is TGTGCCAGCAGCGCCCGGACAGGAACGGATGAAAAACTGTTTTTT. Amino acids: CASSARTGTDEKLFF.

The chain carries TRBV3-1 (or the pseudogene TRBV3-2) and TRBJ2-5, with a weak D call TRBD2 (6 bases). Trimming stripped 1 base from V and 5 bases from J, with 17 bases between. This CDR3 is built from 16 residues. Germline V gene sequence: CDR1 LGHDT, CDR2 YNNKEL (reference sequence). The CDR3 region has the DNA TGTGCCAGCAGCCAAGGGGACCCGGGACTCCGGGAGACCCAGTACTTC. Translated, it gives CASSQGDPGLRETQYF.

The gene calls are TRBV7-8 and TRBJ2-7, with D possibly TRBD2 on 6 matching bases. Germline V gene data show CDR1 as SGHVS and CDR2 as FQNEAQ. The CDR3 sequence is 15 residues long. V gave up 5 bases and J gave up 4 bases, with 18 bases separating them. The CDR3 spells CASSDLGRGKYEQYF. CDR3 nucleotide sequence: TGTGCCAGCAGCGATTTAGGGCGGGGCAAATACGAGCAGTACTTC.

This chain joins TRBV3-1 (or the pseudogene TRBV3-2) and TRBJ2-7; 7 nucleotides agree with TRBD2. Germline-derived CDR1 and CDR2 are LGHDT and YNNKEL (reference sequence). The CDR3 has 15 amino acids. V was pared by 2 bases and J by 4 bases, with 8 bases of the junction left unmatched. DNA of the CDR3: TGTGCCAGCAGCCAACTGGCGGGAGTTTGGTACGAGCAGTACTTC. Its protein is CASSQLAGVWYEQYF.

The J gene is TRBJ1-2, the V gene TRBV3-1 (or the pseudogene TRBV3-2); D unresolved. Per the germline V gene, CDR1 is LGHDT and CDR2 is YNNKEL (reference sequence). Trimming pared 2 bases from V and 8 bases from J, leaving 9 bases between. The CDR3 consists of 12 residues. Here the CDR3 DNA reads TGTGCCAGCAGCCAATCCCGGGTGGGCTACACCTTC. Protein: CASSQSRVGYTF.